The clone carrying this TCR beta chain turned up a few times. Antigen: not known. The entry originates in a study of regulatory T cells in long-lasting Graves disease. Time point here: newly diagnosed GD, antithyroid drugs for less than 3 months. Isolated PBMC RNA provided the starting material for the TCR library. Germline values: CDR1 SGHRS, CDR2 YFSETQ. The CDR3 extends over 17 amino acids. Trimming left V 0 bases short and J 0 bases short, with 15 bases between. Arm-PCR of CDR3 regions and iRepertoire HTBI primers were used to build TCR beta libraries. TCRdb analysed the multiplex PCR reads with MiXCR anew, one entry per CDR3 protein. The data contain about 350,000 distinct CDR3 sequences, roughly a sixth of them singletons. Broader study findings: Persistent Graves' disease cases displayed lower TCR diversity than newly diagnosed ones. Between persistent patients, thousands of public clonotypes were shared, exceeding the roughly 920 shared between new patients.

These data were also filed under a second study, of T cells in Graves' hyperthyroidism and ophthalmopathy. That study adds: A set of HTBI primers served as the primers for a first-round RT-PCR of the TCR CDR3.

The clonotype originates from a man aged 40-49 years with Graves disease. This chain joins TRBV5-1 and TRBJ2-5, with D unclear. The source was peripheral blood mononuclear cells (PBMCs), collected at new diagnosis, from a patient treated with antithyroid drugs. CDR3 protein: CASSLGDGPTYQETQYF. CDR3 nucleotides: TGCGCCAGCAGCTTGGGCGACGGACCTACGTACCAAGAGACCCAGTACTTC.